This paragraph covers one T cell receptor beta chain sequence. The data stem from a study of blood T cell repertoires in COVID-19. Study-level information: From the United States, Italy and Spain came samples of acute and convalescent COVID-19. PBMCs, B-cell-depleted T cells, or T cells were the source of the cDNA or gDNA that made up the material.

TCRdb's copy holds only in-frame clones and misses some; the assay was immunoSEQ multiplex PCR. The sample shows about 22,000 clones, around four fifths of them seen only once. Germline assignment: CDR1 SNHLY and CDR2 FYNNEI. The CDR3 totals 14 residues. Unmatched junction bases numbered 5, after V lost 6 bases and J lost 2 bases. The rearrangement joins TRBV2 to TRBJ2-5, with TRBD1 identical over 8 bases. The clonotype was recovered from an elderly man with active or convalescent COVID-19. Sequencing used peripheral blood. CDR3 nucleotide sequence: TGTGCCAGCAGAATCAGGGGGCTGCAAGAGACCCAGTACTTC. This encodes CASRIRGLQETQYF.